These 28 T cell receptor beta chains were all obtained from the same sample, sequenced in a study of control samples from healthy donors and cancer patients. Only in-frame clones appear in the TCRdb table, and some are missing; sequencing was by immunoSEQ multiplex PCR. The sample contains about 150,000 clones, 93% of which appear only once. The sample taken for sequencing was blood. The receptors originated from a man aged 18 to 30 in good health.

The rearrangement uses TRBV5-6 and TRBJ2-7; D call uncertain. This CDR3 contains 13 residues. The germline V gene has CDR1 SGHDT and CDR2 YYEEEE. The germline V and J ends were trimmed by 1 base and 4 bases, with 9 bases remaining between them. The CDR3, as DNA: TGTGCCAGCAGCTTGAACGTGTTTTACGAGCAGTACTTC. Translated: CASSLNVFYEQYF.

J is TRBJ1-4 and V is TRBV15; D is undetermined. The CDR3 runs to 13 residues. V lost 1 base and J 8 bases, leaving 8 bases between the germline ends. Germline CDR1 and CDR2: LNHNV and YYDKDF (reference sequence). The CDR3 protein is CATSRGLGEKLFF. Written as DNA, the CDR3 is TGTGCCACCAGCAGAGGGTTAGGAGAAAAACTGTTTTTT. Looking up the rest from reference TRBV15 and TRBJ1-4 gives the full variable domain: DAMVIQNPRYQVTQFGKPVTLSCSQTLNHNVMYWYQQKSSQAPKLLFHYYDKDFNNEADTPDNFQSRRPNTSFCFLDIRSPGLGDTAMYLCATSRGLGEKLFFGSGTQLSVL.

The rearrangement joins TRBV7-9 to TRBJ2-3, with 8 bases fitting TRBD2. The germline V gene has CDR1 SEHNR and CDR2 FQNEAQ (reference sequence). V was pared by 1 base and J by 6 bases, with 3 bases of the junction left unmatched. This CDR3 spans 14 amino acids. CDR3 sequence: CASSLGRTSDTQYF. The CDR3 nucleotides read TGTGCCAGCAGCTTAGGGCGGACTAGCGATACGCAGTATTTT.

The chain combines TRBV6-2 or TRBV6-3 with TRBJ2-2, with a weak D call TRBD2 (6 bases). The CDR3 totals 17 residues. V was shortened by 4 bases and J by 1 base, with 16 bases between the two germline ends. Looked up from germline, CDR1 is MNHEY and CDR2 is SVGEGT. CDR3 in DNA: TGTGCCAGCAGTTCATGGGGCGGGGTCATGAACACCGGGGAGCTGTTTTTT. It is translated as CASSSWGGVMNTGELFF.

This chain joins TRBV7-9 and TRBJ1-5; possibly TRBD1 for D (5 bases). V dropped 5 bases and J dropped 3 bases, with 17 bases sitting between them. Germline V gene sequence: CDR1 SEHNR, CDR2 FQNEAQ (reference sequence). The CDR3 runs to 16 residues. The CDR3 nucleotides are TGTGCCAGCAGCCGCCAGGGTCTGGGGCCCAATCAGCCCCAGCATTTT. Translation: CASSRQGLGPNQPQHF.

The genes are TRBV2 and TRBJ1-4, with a possible D match to TRBD1 (6 bases). Trimming shortened V by 6 bases and J by 8 bases, and 13 bases separated the two germline ends. Per germline, CDR1 SNHLY and CDR2 FYNNEI. This CDR3 region has 13 residues. CDR3 sequence reads: CASRGAPREKLFF. Here the CDR3 DNA reads TGTGCCAGCAGGGGGGCCCCCCGAGAAAAACTGTTTTTT.

This sequence joins TRBV3-1 (or the pseudogene TRBV3-2) and TRBJ1-6, with no clear D. This CDR3 is 17 amino acids long. The ends were cut back, 0 bases at V and 7 bases at J, with 16 bases in the middle. Germline-derived CDR1 and CDR2 are LGHDT and YNNKEL (reference sequence). The CDR3 spells CASSQDHWRGPNSPLHF. In DNA form, the CDR3 reads TGTGCCAGCAGCCAAGATCACTGGCGAGGGCCAAATTCACCCCTCCACTTT.

This sequence joins TRBV18 and TRBJ1-4; 9 bases map to TRBD1. CDR1 and CDR2 from the germline V gene are KGHSH and LQKENI. The CDR3 has 14 amino acids. J was trimmed by 8 bases and V by 4 bases; bases with no gene match: 5. Here the CDR3 DNA reads TGTGCCAGCTCACTGGGACAGGGTAGAGAAAAACTGTTTTTT. Translated, it gives CASSLGQGREKLFF.

V gene TRBV12-3 or TRBV12-4 combines with J gene TRBJ1-1; D remains ambiguous. CDR3 size: 11 residues. Trimming removed 6 bases from V and 11 bases from J, with 13 bases in between. The CDR3 here is CASRRDIGAFF. Here the CDR3 DNA reads TGTGCCAGCAGGCGAGACATTGGGGCTTTCTTT.

CDR3 in amino acids: CASSFLSPLRNEQFF. Written as DNA, the CDR3 is TGCGCCAGCAGCTTCTTAAGCCCCCTTCGCAATGAGCAGTTCTTC. This rearrangement joins TRBV5-1 to TRBJ2-1; D not resolved. Trimming pared 2 bases from V and 6 bases from J, leaving 15 bases between. This CDR3 region has 15 residues. Germline loops: CDR1 SGHRS, CDR2 YFSETQ.

The chain joins TRBV7-2 to TRBJ1-4; D is unclear. The germline V gene has CDR1 SGHTA and CDR2 FQGNSA. V was pared by 1 base and J by 5 bases, with 11 bases between. CDR3 size: 15 residues. The chain's CDR3 is CASSLGRVLNEKLFF. The CDR3 DNA sequence: TGTGCCAGCAGCTTAGGCCGGGTCCTAAATGAAAAACTGTTTTTT.

The V call is TRBV27, the J call TRBJ1-2; tentatively, D is TRBD1 (5 bases). Trimming took 1 base from V and 4 from J, leaving 13 bases between them. The CDR3 consists of 15 residues. CDR1 and CDR2 (germline): MNHEY, SMNVEV (reference sequence). The CDR3 is CASSLWGTGAYGYTF. DNA for the CDR3: TGTGCCAGCAGTTTATGGGGAACCGGGGCCTATGGCTACACCTTC.

V gene TRBV5-5 combines with J gene TRBJ2-2; possible D gene TRBD1, 5 bases. V lost 6 bases, J lost 2 bases, and 17 bases lay in between. Germline CDR1 and CDR2: SGHKS and YYEKEE (reference sequence). CDR3 length: 16 residues. CDR3 nucleotides: TGTGCCAGCACCCGCCGAGGCAGGGATAACACCGGGGAGCTGTTTTTT. It codes for CASTRRGRDNTGELFF. The full variable domain, with the rest looked up from reference TRBV5-5 and TRBJ2-2, is DAGVTQSPTHLIKTRGQQVTLRCSPISGHKSVSWYQQVLGQGPQFIFQYYEKEERGRGNFPDRFSARQFPNYSSELNVNALLLGDSALYLCASTRRGRDNTGELFFGEGSRLTVL.

V gene TRBV10-2 combines with J gene TRBJ2-2, with D unresolved. V was cut by 5 bases and J by 7 bases, with 5 bases left in between. Germline V gene lookup returns CDR1 WSHSY and CDR2 SAAADI. This CDR3 comprises 11 residues. CDR3 sequence (DNA): TGCGCCAGCAGTATTGACGGGGAGCTGTTTTTT. It is translated as CASSIDGELFF.

The chain employs TRBV6-5 and TRBJ2-7, with TRBD1 matching over 7 bases. This CDR3 has 13 amino acids. From germline, CDR1 is MNHEY and CDR2 SVGAGI. Trimming took 4 bases from V and 6 from J; bases not matched to a gene: 6. The CDR3: CASSFSTGSEQYF. The CDR3 DNA is TGTGCCAGCAGTTTCTCGACAGGGTCCGAGCAGTACTTC.

The rearrangement uses TRBV21-1 and TRBJ2-7; the table assigns TRBD1, which was not confirmed against the DNA. TRBV21-1 is recorded as a pseudogene. CDR3 length: 16 amino acids. The CDR3 DNA reads TGTGCCAGCAGCAAACTAGTAGGGGAACCCTCCTACGAGCAGTACTTC. As protein: CASSKLVGEPSYEQYF.

The genes are TRBV10-1 and TRBJ2-1, with 14 nucleotides matching TRBD2. Trimming removed 4 bases from V and 5 bases from J; junction bases left unmatched: 7. Germline assignment: CDR1 WNHNN and CDR2 SYGVQD (reference sequence). CDR3 length: 17 residues. CDR3 protein: CASSGGTSGGVDNEQFF. CDR3 sequence (DNA): TGCGCCAGCAGTGGAGGGACTAGCGGGGGCGTCGACAATGAGCAGTTCTTC.

This chain joins TRBV6-5 and TRBJ1-1; no reliable D call. V was pared by 6 bases and J by 11 bases, with 13 bases between. Germline V gene sequence: CDR1 MNHEY, CDR2 SVGAGI. This CDR3 is 11 amino acids long. The CDR3 DNA reads TGTGCCAGCAGCGGCGACTGGAGGGCTTTCTTT. Its protein product is CASSGDWRAFF.

The CDR3 spells CASSNYEQYF. Written as DNA, the CDR3 is TGTGCCAGCAGCAACTACGAGCAGTACTTC. This chain links TRBV7-8 with TRBJ2-7, with unresolved D. This CDR3 is 10 amino acids long. V was clipped by 5 bases and J by 3 bases, with 2 bases between them. In germline, CDR1 is SGHVS, CDR2 FQNEAQ.

This chain joins TRBV24-1 and TRBJ2-3; D gene unclear. The CDR3 is 14 residues long. Between the trimmed V and J ends, which lost 7 bases and 2 bases, there was a span of 12 bases. Germline V gives CDR1 KGHDR, CDR2 SFDVKD. The CDR3 is CATRASWVTDTQYF. The DNA of the CDR3 is TGTGCCACCAGGGCTTCCTGGGTCACAGATACGCAGTATTTT.

The chain employs TRBV12-3 or TRBV12-4 and TRBJ2-2; D gene unclear. The CDR3 has 12 residues. V gave up 2 bases and J gave up 9 bases, with 7 bases separating them. CDR3: CASSLIRRELFF. The CDR3 DNA reads as TGTGCCAGCAGTTTAATCCGCCGGGAGCTGTTTTTT.

This clone has only a few counts. V usage is TRBV4-1 and J usage is TRBJ2-3; possibly TRBD1 or TRBD2 for D (6 bases each). The CDR3 runs 16 residues. Germline CDR1 MGHRA, CDR2 YSYEKL. V was cut by 1 base and J by 2 bases, with 13 bases left in between. The CDR3 bases are TGCGCCAGCAGCCAAGGGGTCGGGGGCCCCACAGATACGCAGTATTTT. Its protein is CASSQGVGGPTDTQYF.

The rearrangement uses TRBV5-1 and TRBJ2-1; 14 bases align to TRBD2. Trimming removed 0 bases from V and 1 base from J; junction bases left unmatched: 9. Germline V gives CDR1 SGHRS, CDR2 YFSETQ. The CDR3 spans 20 residues. CDR3 DNA: TGCGCCAGCAGCTTGGTAGGACTAGCGGGGGGCGTGGTGTCCTACAATGAGCAGTTCTTC. This translates into CASSLVGLAGGVVSYNEQFF.

This chain joins TRBV30 and TRBJ2-1; TRBD2 might be the D (7 bases). This CDR3 is built from 15 residues. The V end was cut by 4 bases, the J end by 7 bases, with 20 bases between. Per germline, CDR1 GTSNPN and CDR2 SVGIG (reference sequence). The DNA of the CDR3 is TGTGCCTGGAACTCGACGGGGGGCCGAAGGAATGAGCAGTTCTTC. This translates into CAWNSTGGRRNEQFF.

The V and J genes are TRBV18 and TRBJ2-1; 14 bases map to TRBD2. The V gene end was trimmed by 2 bases and the J gene end by 8 bases; junction bases not matched to a gene: 5. This CDR3 contains 16 residues. Germline V CDR1 and CDR2: KGHSH, LQKENI. Here the CDR3 DNA reads TGTGCCAGCTCACCAGGGACTAGCGGGAGTATCCATGAGCAGTTCTTC. Its protein is CASSPGTSGSIHEQFF.

The chain employs TRBV12-3 or TRBV12-4 and TRBJ2-2, with D unresolved. The CDR3 extends over 13 amino acids. The germline V and J ends were trimmed by 5 bases and 7 bases, with 11 bases remaining between them. The CDR3 region has the DNA TGTGCCAGCAGTCCCTTTGGTGGCGGGGAGCTGTTTTTT. This gives the protein CASSPFGGGELFF.

This clone appeared a few times. The CDR3: CAADYVNSPLHF. CDR3 nucleotide sequence: TGTGCCGCGGATTATGTAAATTCACCCCTCCACTTT. The genes are TRBV30 and TRBJ1-6; unclear D gene. The V end lost 8 bases, the J end lost 7 bases, and 12 bases lay between the germline ends. In germline, CDR1 is GTSNPN, CDR2 SVGIG (reference sequence). There are 12 residues in the CDR3.

The chain couples TRBV3-1 (or the pseudogene TRBV3-2) to TRBJ2-5; D not certain. CDR3 length equals 15 residues. The V and J ends lost 6 bases and 1 base respectively, with 15 bases between them. Germline V gene lookup returns CDR1 LGHDT and CDR2 YNNKEL (reference sequence). The CDR3 here is CASRRSALAQETQYF. CDR3 DNA sequence: TGTGCCAGCAGACGAAGCGCTTTGGCCCAAGAGACCCAGTACTTC.